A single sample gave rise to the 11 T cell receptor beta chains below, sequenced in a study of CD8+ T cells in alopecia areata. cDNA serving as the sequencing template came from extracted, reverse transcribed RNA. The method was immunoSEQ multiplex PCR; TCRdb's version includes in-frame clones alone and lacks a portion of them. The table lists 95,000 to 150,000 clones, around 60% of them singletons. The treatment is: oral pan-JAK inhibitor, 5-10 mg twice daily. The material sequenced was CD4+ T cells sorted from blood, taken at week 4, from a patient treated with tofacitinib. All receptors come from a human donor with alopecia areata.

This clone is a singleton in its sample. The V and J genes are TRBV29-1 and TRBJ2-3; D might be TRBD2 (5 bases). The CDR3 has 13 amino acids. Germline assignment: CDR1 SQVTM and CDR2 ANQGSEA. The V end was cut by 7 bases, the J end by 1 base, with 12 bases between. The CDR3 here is CSAPRGGTDTQYF. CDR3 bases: TGCAGCGCCCCCCGGGGAGGCACAGATACGCAGTATTTT.

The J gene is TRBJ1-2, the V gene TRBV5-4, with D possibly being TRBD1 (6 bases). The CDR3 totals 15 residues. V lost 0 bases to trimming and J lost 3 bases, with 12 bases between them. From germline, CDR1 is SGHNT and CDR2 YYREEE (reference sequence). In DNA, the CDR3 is TGTGCCAGCAGCTTGGGGACAGAAGTTTACTATGGCTACACCTTC. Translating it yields CASSLGTEVYYGYTF.

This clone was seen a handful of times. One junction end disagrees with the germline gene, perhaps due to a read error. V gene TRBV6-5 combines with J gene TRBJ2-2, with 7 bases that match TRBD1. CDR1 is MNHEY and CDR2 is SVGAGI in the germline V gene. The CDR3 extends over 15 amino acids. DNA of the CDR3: TGCGCCAGCAGTGCCCGGGACAGGAACACCGGGGAGCTGTTTTTT. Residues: CASSARDRNTGELFF.

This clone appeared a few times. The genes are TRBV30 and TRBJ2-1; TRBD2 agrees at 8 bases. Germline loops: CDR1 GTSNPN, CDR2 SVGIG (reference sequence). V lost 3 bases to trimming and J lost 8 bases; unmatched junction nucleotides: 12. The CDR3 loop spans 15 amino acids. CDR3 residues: CAWSLGSGRRYEQFF. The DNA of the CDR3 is TGTGCCTGGAGCCTTGGAAGCGGGAGAAGGTATGAGCAGTTCTTC.

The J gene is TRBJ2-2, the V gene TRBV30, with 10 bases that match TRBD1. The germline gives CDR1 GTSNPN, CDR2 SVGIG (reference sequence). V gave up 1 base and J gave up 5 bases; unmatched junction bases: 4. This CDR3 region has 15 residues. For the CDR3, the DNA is TGTGCCTGGAGTGGGGGACAGGGGAGGACCGGGGAGCTGTTTTTT. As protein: CAWSGGQGRTGELFF.

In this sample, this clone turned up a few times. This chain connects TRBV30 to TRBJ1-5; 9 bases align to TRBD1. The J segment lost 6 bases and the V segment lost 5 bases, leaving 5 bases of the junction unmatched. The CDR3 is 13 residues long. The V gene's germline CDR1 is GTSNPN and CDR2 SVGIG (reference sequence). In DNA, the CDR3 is TGTGCCTGGGGGACAGGGTCCAGTCAGCCCCAGCATTTT. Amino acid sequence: CAWGTGSSQPQHF.

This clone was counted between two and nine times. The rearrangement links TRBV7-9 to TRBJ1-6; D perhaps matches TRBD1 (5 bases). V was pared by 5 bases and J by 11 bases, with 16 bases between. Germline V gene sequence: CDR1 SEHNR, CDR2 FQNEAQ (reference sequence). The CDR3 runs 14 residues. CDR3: CASSPGPSYTPLHF. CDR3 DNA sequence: TGTGCCAGCAGCCCGGGACCGTCCTACACACCCCTCCACTTT.

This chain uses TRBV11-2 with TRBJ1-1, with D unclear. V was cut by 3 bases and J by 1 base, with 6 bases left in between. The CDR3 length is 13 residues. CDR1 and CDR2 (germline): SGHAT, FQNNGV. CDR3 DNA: TGTGCCAGCAGCTTTGAACAGAACACTGAAGCTTTCTTT. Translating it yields CASSFEQNTEAFF.

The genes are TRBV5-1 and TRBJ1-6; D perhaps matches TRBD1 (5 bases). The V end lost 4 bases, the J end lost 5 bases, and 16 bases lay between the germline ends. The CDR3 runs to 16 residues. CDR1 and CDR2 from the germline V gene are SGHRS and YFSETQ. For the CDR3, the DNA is TGCGCCAGCAGCCGGGCTATGGGGGAAGATAATTCACCCCTCCACTTT. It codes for CASSRAMGEDNSPLHF.

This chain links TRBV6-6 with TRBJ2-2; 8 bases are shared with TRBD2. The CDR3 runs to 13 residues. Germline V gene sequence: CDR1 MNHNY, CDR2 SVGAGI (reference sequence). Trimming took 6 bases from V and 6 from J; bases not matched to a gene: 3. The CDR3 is CASRGLGAGELFF. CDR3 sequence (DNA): TGTGCCAGCAGGGGACTAGGGGCCGGGGAGCTGTTTTTT.

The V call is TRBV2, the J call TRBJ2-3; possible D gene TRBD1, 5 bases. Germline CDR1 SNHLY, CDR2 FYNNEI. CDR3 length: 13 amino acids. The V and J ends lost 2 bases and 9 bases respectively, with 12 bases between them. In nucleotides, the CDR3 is TGTGCCAGCAGTGAAAGGTGGGGCTCCACGCAGTATTTT. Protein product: CASSERWGSTQYF. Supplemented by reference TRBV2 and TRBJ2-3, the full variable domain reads EPEVTQTPSHQVTQMGQEVILRCVPISNHLYFYWYRQILGQKVEFLVSFYNNEISEKSEIFDDQFSVERPDGSNFTLKIRSTKLEDSAMYFCASSERWGSTQYFGPGTRLTVL.